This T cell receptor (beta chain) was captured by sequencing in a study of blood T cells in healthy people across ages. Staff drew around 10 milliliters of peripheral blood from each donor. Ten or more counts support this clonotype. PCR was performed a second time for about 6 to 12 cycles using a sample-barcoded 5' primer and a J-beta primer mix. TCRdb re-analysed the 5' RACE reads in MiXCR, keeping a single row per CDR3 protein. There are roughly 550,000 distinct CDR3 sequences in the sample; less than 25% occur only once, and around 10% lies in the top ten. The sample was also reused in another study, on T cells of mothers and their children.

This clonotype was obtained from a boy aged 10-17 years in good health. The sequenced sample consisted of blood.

CDR3 sequence (DNA): TGCGCCAGCAGCCACCCGACAGGGATGAACTATGGCTACACCTTC. It translates to CASSHPTGMNYGYTF. J is TRBJ1-2 and V is TRBV4-1; TRBD1 matches at 7 bases. The CDR3 extends over 15 amino acids. Germline CDR1 is MGHRA and CDR2 is YSYEKL. The V gene end was trimmed by 3 bases and the J gene end by 2 bases; junction bases not matched to a gene: 6.